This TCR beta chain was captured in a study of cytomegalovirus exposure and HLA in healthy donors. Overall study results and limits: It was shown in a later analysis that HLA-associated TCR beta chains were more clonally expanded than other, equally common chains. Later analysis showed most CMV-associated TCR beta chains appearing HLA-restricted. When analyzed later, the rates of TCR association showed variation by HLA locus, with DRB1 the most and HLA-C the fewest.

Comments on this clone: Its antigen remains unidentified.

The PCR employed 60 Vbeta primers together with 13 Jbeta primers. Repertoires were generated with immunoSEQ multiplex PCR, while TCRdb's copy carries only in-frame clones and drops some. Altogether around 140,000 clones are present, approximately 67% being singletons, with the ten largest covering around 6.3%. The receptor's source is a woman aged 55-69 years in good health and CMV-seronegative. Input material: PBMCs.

CDR3 region: CASSSRPPWEVGGNEKLFF. As DNA, the CDR3 is TGTGCCAGCAGCTCAAGGCCGCCATGGGAGGTCGGCGGTAATGAAAAACTGTTTTTT. The V and J genes are TRBV7-9 and TRBJ1-4; D gene unclear. V lost 4 bases and J 4 bases, leaving 25 bases between the germline ends. The CDR3 totals 19 residues. Looked up from germline, CDR1 is SEHNR and CDR2 is FQNEAQ (reference sequence).